This T cell receptor (beta chain) derives from a study of CD8 T cells in ankylosing spondylitis. The V end lost 3 bases, the J end lost 0 bases, and 12 bases lay between the germline ends. The CDR3 spans 15 residues. CDR1 SGDLS and CDR2 YYNGEE come from the germline V gene. Broader study findings: Apparently characteristic of ankylosing spondylitis blood was a TCR beta motif (about eight highly homologous variants). Disease-linked clones were reportedly significantly enriched in matched ankylosing spondylitis synovial fluid.

This clonotype was recorded many times. Its specificity is unknown. Scientists made TCR beta libraries using quantitative 5'-RACE with molecular barcodes. TCRdb called the 5' RACE reads again in MiXCR, with one record for every CDR3 protein. This sample carries roughly 670,000 distinct CDR3 sequences, around 20% of them seen once, and the ten largest clones take around a fifth. This clonotype was obtained from a male donor with ankylosing spondylitis. The gene calls are TRBV9 and TRBJ1-2, with a tentative D call TRBD1 (5 bases). The specimen sequenced was blood, either unsorted or a sorted T cell fraction (not recorded which). The CDR3: CASSGSGKTNYGYTF. As DNA, the CDR3 is TGTGCCAGCAGCGGCTCAGGGAAAACTAACTATGGCTACACCTTC.